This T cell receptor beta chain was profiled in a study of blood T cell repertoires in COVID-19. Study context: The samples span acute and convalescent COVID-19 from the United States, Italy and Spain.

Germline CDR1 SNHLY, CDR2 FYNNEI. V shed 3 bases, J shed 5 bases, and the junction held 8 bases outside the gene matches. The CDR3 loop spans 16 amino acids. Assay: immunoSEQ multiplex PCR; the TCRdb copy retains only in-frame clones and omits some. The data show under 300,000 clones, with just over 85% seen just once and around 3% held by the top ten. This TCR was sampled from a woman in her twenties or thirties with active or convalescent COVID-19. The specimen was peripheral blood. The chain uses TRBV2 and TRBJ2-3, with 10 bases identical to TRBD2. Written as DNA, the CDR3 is TGTGCCAGCAGTGACCAGCGGGGGGGCCGGCGAGATACGCAGTATTTT. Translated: CASSDQRGGRRDTQYF. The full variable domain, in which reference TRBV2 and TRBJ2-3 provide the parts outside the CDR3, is EPEVTQTPSHQVTQMGQEVILRCVPISNHLYFYWYRQILGQKVEFLVSFYNNEISEKSEIFDDQFSVERPDGSNFTLKIRSTKLEDSAMYFCASSDQRGGRRDTQYFGPGTRLTVL.